The TCR beta chain under discussion was sequenced for a study of cytomegalovirus exposure and HLA in healthy donors. Trimming removed 0 bases from V and 9 bases from J, with 12 bases in between. CDR3 size: 14 residues. CDR1 LGHNA and CDR2 YNFKEQ come from the germline V gene. Primers for the PCR totalled 60 Vbeta and 13 Jbeta. Authors' methods: Approximately 11 million of the about 80 million unique TCR beta chains counted in a later analysis were shared. Using immunoSEQ multiplex PCR, the repertoire was profiled, and TCRdb retains in-frame clones only, with some absent. V and J calls plus clone size are reproduced from that table; the DNA served to infer D and trimming. Recorded for this sample: about 48,000 clones. Study-wide results and limits: It was only CMV serostatus that was available as immune exposure information. Looking again later, the authors saw that most CMV-associated TCR beta chains seemed HLA-restricted. A later analysis reportedly found fewer N-insertions in an Asian-associated ancestry cluster than the approximately 700-donor mean.

To note about this clone: Antigen: not known.

Material: PBMCs. The chain joins TRBV4-2 to TRBJ2-1; no firm D call. The clonotype comes from a male donor in good health and CMV-seropositive. CDR3 sequence reads: CASSQDREYGEQFF. The DNA for the CDR3 is TGTGCCAGCAGCCAAGATAGAGAGTACGGTGAGCAGTTCTTC.